The 27 T cell receptor beta chains listed next were all sequenced from one sample in a study of Ad26.COV2.S vaccination and SARS-CoV-2 variants. Some clones are missing from TCRdb's copy, which holds only in-frame ones; the method was immunoSEQ multiplex PCR. This sample has about 87,000 clones, with about four fifths found just once. The sequencing used peripheral blood, collected after recovery from COVID-19. The origin of the receptors is a human donor who had recovered from COVID-19.

The CDR3 reads CASSILSGSFTGELFF. In nucleotides, the CDR3 is TGTGCCAGTAGTATTCTGAGCGGGAGCTTTACCGGGGAGCTGTTTTTT. The chain links TRBV19 to TRBJ2-2, with 8 positions matching TRBD2. Per the germline V gene, CDR1 is LNHDA and CDR2 is SQIVND (reference sequence). The CDR3 length is 16 residues. The junction had 8 bases not matched to a gene; V was cut back by 3 bases and J by 5 bases.

V gene TRBV29-1 combines with J gene TRBJ2-3, with no clear D. V lost 7 bases and J 2 bases, leaving 19 bases between the germline ends. CDR3 length: 15 amino acids. Germline V lookup: CDR1 SQVTM, CDR2 ANQGSEA. In DNA form, the CDR3 reads TGCAGCGCCCCCCTGGCAGGTCTCCCCACAGATACGCAGTATTTT. This gives the protein CSAPLAGLPTDTQYF.

The chain uses TRBV7-2 and TRBJ2-7; D is uncertain. This CDR3 has 15 amino acids. From germline, CDR1 is SGHTA and CDR2 FQGNSA. V dropped 0 bases and J dropped 3 bases, with 12 bases sitting between them. The CDR3 protein is CASSLAAEYIYEQYF. The CDR3 bases are TGTGCCAGCAGCTTAGCCGCGGAGTACATCTACGAGCAGTACTTC.

The V call is TRBV19, the J call TRBJ2-1; the match to TRBD1 covers 8 bases. CDR1 and CDR2 from the germline V gene are LNHDA and SQIVND (reference sequence). V gave up 5 bases and J gave up 0 bases; unmatched junction bases: 12. The CDR3 is 18 residues long. CDR3 sequence: CASSPPGTGPSSYNEQFF. Written as DNA, the CDR3 is TGTGCCAGTAGTCCTCCCGGGACAGGCCCCAGCTCCTACAATGAGCAGTTCTTC.

The chain couples TRBV6-5 to TRBJ1-1; the D is unclear. From germline, CDR1 is MNHEY and CDR2 SVGAGI. Trimming removed 8 bases from V and 1 base from J, with 17 bases in between. The CDR3 runs to 15 residues. The DNA of the CDR3 is TGTGCCAGCCAGAAGTCCAAGGCTGGGAACACTGAAGCTTTCTTT. It yields the protein CASQKSKAGNTEAFF.

In its sample, this clone was seen a few times. J is TRBJ1-2 and V is TRBV29-1; TRBD1 is a possible D gene (5 bases). From germline, CDR1 is SQVTM and CDR2 ANQGSEA. The CDR3 sequence is 12 residues long. The germline V and J ends were trimmed by 6 bases and 4 bases, with 12 bases remaining between them. The CDR3 DNA sequence: TGCAGCGTCCTCCGGGGACCCTATGGCTACACCTTC. Amino acids: CSVLRGPYGYTF. Full variable domain (rest looked up from reference TRBV29-1 and TRBJ1-2): SAVISQKPSRDICQRGTSLTIQCQVDSQVTMMFWYRQQPGQSLTLIATANQGSEATYESGFVIDKFPISRPNLTFSTLTVSNMSPEDSSIYLCSVLRGPYGYTFGSGTRLTVV.

CDR3 loop: CASSSPTGWAGELFF. The CDR3 DNA is TGTGCCAGCAGCTCACCGACTGGGTGGGCCGGGGAGCTGTTTTTT. This rearrangement joins TRBV27 to TRBJ2-2; D is unresolved. The CDR3 has 15 residues. The germline CDR1 and CDR2 sequences are MNHEY and SMNVEV (reference sequence). Trimming cost V 6 bases and J 6 bases, with 17 bases left between them.

This clone was detected only once. V is TRBV6-2 or TRBV6-3 and J is TRBJ2-7, with no clear D. The CDR3 spans 13 residues. The germline V and J ends were trimmed by 5 bases and 1 base, with 9 bases remaining between them. Germline V gene sequence: CDR1 MNHEY, CDR2 SVGEGT. Written as DNA, the CDR3 is TGTGCCAGCAGTCCGACACCTTCCTACGAGCAGTACTTC. As protein: CASSPTPSYEQYF.

This chain joins TRBV4-1 and TRBJ2-3; no clear D gene. The CDR3 is 15 residues long. V shed 0 bases and J shed 3 bases, with 10 bases lying between them. The germline gives CDR1 MGHRA, CDR2 YSYEKL. The CDR3 DNA reads TGCGCCAGCAGCCAAGAAATGATTGGTACAGATACGCAGTATTTT. Its protein product is CASSQEMIGTDTQYF.

This chain joins TRBV6-6 and TRBJ1-1; 7 nucleotides match TRBD1. The CDR3 spans 14 residues. Trimming removed 6 bases from V and 5 bases from J; junction bases left unmatched: 9. Germline V lookup: CDR1 MNHNY, CDR2 SVGAGI (reference sequence). CDR3 sequence: CASSLGTARTEAFF. CDR3 DNA sequence: TGTGCCAGCAGCCTTGGGACAGCACGAACTGAAGCTTTCTTT.

V is TRBV5-6 and J is TRBJ1-5, with 8 bases that match TRBD1. The CDR3 is 15 amino acids. CDR1 and CDR2 (germline): SGHDT, YYEEEE. V gave up 3 bases and J gave up 5 bases; unmatched junction bases: 7. The CDR3 nucleotides are TGTGCCAGCAGCTCGTCGGACAGGGAAGATCAGCCCCAGCATTTT. Translation: CASSSSDREDQPQHF.

This clone was counted only a few times. This chain connects TRBV19 to TRBJ1-5; TRBD1 agrees at 11 bases. Germline V gene data show CDR1 as LNHDA and CDR2 as SQIVND (reference sequence). Unmatched junction bases numbered 8, after V lost 7 bases and J lost 6 bases. This CDR3 spans 15 amino acids. The CDR3 nucleotides are TGTGCCAGTAAATCCGGGACAGGGGGTGCTCAGCCCCAGCATTTT. Its translation is CASKSGTGGAQPQHF.

The chain joins TRBV9 to TRBJ2-1, with D maybe TRBD2 (5 bases). The CDR3 loop spans 17 amino acids. The V gene's germline CDR1 is SGDLS and CDR2 YYNGEE. V lost 0 bases, J lost 1 base, and 14 bases lay in between. The CDR3 region is CASSVAGSGASYNEQFF. The CDR3 nucleotides read TGTGCCAGCAGCGTAGCGGGAAGCGGTGCTTCCTACAATGAGCAGTTCTTC.

The chain has TRBV9 and TRBJ2-2; 8 bases line up with TRBD2. The CDR3 covers 15 residues. V gave up 0 bases and J gave up 6 bases; unmatched junction bases: 4. Looked up from germline, CDR1 is SGDLS and CDR2 is YYNGEE. The CDR3 DNA reads as TGTGCCAGCAGCGTAGTTGCGGGAGGCGCCGGGGAGCTGTTTTTT. It specifies CASSVVAGGAGELFF. Looking up the rest from reference TRBV9 and TRBJ2-2 gives the full variable domain: DSGVTQTPKHLITATGQRVTLRCSPRSGDLSVYWYQQSLDQGLQFLIQYYNGEERAKGNILERFSAQQFPDLHSELNLSSLELGDSALYFCASSVVAGGAGELFFGEGSRLTVL.

V and J are TRBV4-2 and TRBJ2-7; 10 nucleotides align to TRBD2. The germline V gene has CDR1 LGHNA and CDR2 YNFKEQ. The CDR3 runs to 18 residues. The V and J ends lost 1 base and 12 bases, in that order; junction bases with no gene match: 21. CDR3 region: CASSQGLGSSGSSGESYF. In DNA, the CDR3 is TGTGCCAGCAGCCAAGGGCTGGGATCTAGCGGGAGTAGCGGGGAATCGTACTTC.

This clone showed up just once. This chain connects TRBV24-1 to TRBJ2-1, with TRBD1 matching over 11 bases. The V segment lost 1 base and the J segment 10 bases; nucleotides outside the gene matches: 5. The CDR3 runs 15 residues. The germline gives CDR1 KGHDR, CDR2 SFDVKD. The CDR3: CATSDLRTGGDEQFF. CDR3 DNA: TGTGCCACCAGTGATTTACGGACAGGGGGCGACGAGCAGTTCTTC.

The rearrangement links TRBV10-3 to TRBJ2-1; TRBD2 agrees at 15 bases. The length of the CDR3 is 16 residues. The germline gives CDR1 ENHRY, CDR2 SYGVKD. The V segment lost 4 bases and the J segment 7 bases; nucleotides outside the gene matches: 5. CDR3 sequence reads: CAISGTSGRAGNEQFF. As DNA, the CDR3 is TGTGCCATCAGTGGGACTAGCGGGAGGGCCGGGAATGAGCAGTTCTTC.

V and J are TRBV29-1 and TRBJ1-2, with TRBD1 as a possible D gene (5 bases). CDR1 is SQVTM, CDR2 ANQGSEA, per germline. This CDR3 spans 15 amino acids. Trimming pared 6 bases from V and 6 bases from J, leaving 23 bases between. CDR3 in amino acids: CSVESWVGTDDGYTF. CDR3 DNA: TGCAGCGTCGAGTCGTGGGTTGGGACGGATGATGGCTACACCTTC.

The CDR3 sequence: CASSEGGRGETQYF. Written as DNA, the CDR3 is TGCGCCAGCAGTGAGGGGGGGCGCGGCGAAACGCAGTATTTT. This rearrangement joins TRBV10-1 to TRBJ2-3; possibly TRBD1 or TRBD2 for D (6 bases each). Germline loops: CDR1 WNHNN, CDR2 SYGVQD (reference sequence). The CDR3 is made up of 14 amino acids. Trimming removed 2 bases at V and 9 bases at J, with 15 bases between.

V usage is TRBV7-3 and J usage is TRBJ2-2; TRBD1 agrees at 9 bases. After removal of 5 bases from V and 3 bases from J, the junction contained 7 bases not matched to a gene. The CDR3 covers 16 residues. Germline values: CDR1 SGHTA, CDR2 FQGTGA. The CDR3 DNA sequence: TGTGCCAGCAGCCCCAACAGGGGGCGCGACACCGGGGAGCTGTTTTTT. Translation: CASSPNRGRDTGELFF.

The chain has TRBV6-2 or TRBV6-3 and TRBJ2-3, with a possible D match to TRBD2 (6 bases). Trimming cost V 4 bases and J 1 base, with 12 bases left between them. Germline V gene sequence: CDR1 MNHEY, CDR2 SVGEGT. The CDR3 is made up of 15 amino acids. CDR3 DNA sequence: TGTGCCAGCAGTTTGACGGGACTCGGCACAGATACGCAGTATTTT. Protein: CASSLTGLGTDTQYF.

The chain recombines TRBV28 with TRBJ1-5, with TRBD1 matching 8 bases. The CDR3 runs to 14 residues. Germline V gives CDR1 MDHEN, CDR2 SYDVKM. V dropped 4 bases and J dropped 7; count of bases not matched to a gene: 6. The CDR3 DNA sequence: TGTGCCAGCAGTTCGTTTACAGGGGGACAGCCCCAGCATTTT. This gives the protein CASSSFTGGQPQHF.

The chain is built from TRBV5-1 and TRBJ2-5; D is unclear. The germline V and J ends were trimmed by 1 base and 1 base, with 2 bases remaining between them. The CDR3 is 12 amino acids. Germline CDR1 SGHRS, CDR2 YFSETQ. CDR3 amino acids: CASSLSQETQYF. In nucleotides, the CDR3 is TGCGCCAGCAGCTTGTCCCAAGAGACCCAGTACTTC.

The chain uses TRBV19 and TRBJ2-3; TRBD1 matches at 8 bases. This CDR3 region has 17 residues. From germline, CDR1 is LNHDA and CDR2 SQIVND (reference sequence). V shed 1 base, J shed 2 bases, and the junction held 8 bases outside the gene matches. The CDR3 is CASSIGRTGRFTDTQYF. CDR3 sequence (DNA): TGTGCCAGTAGTATAGGTCGGACAGGGAGATTCACAGATACGCAGTATTTT.

The chain combines TRBV9 with TRBJ1-1, with D tentatively TRBD1 (6 bases). The germline V and J ends were trimmed by 1 base and 6 bases, with 13 bases remaining between them. Germline CDR1 and CDR2: SGDLS and YYNGEE. The CDR3 length is 14 residues. The CDR3 nucleotides are TGTGCCAGCAGCGTATTGCCAGGGGACTCTGAAGCTTTCTTT. Its protein is CASSVLPGDSEAFF.

The chain recombines TRBV14 with TRBJ2-1; no clear D. CDR1 is SGHDN and CDR2 is FVKESK in the germline V gene. This CDR3 is built from 15 residues. With 5 bases removed from V and 0 bases from J, the gap between germline ends came to 11 bases. CDR3 sequence reads: CASSRVVSSYNEQFF. The CDR3 nucleotides read TGTGCCAGCAGCAGAGTTGTGAGCTCCTACAATGAGCAGTTCTTC.

The CDR3 bases are TGCAGCGTTGCCGTCGGGGGAGGGCTAAATGAGCAGTTCTTC. Protein: CSVAVGGGLNEQFF. This chain connects TRBV29-1 to TRBJ2-1; TRBD2 matches 7 bases. This CDR3 spans 14 amino acids. Germline trimming cut 4 bases from V and 7 bases from J; bases unmatched to any gene: 10. CDR1 and CDR2 from the germline V gene are SQVTM and ANQGSEA.